The 20 T cell receptor beta chains presented below share a single source sample, sequenced in a study of T-cell memory formation after mild COVID-19 (dated by TCRdb to the early 2020s). Library creation used 5' RACE. The sample was run on an Illumina NovaSeq 6000. TCRdb reworked the public reads: Q25 trimming with fastp, MiXCR clone assembly, productive beta chains retained. Each entry is one CDR3 protein sequence, shown with its most common DNA and genes. This sample has tens of thousands of distinct CDR3 sequences in its table, and 16% of those were observed once. Roughly 30% of the sample is held by the ten biggest clonotypes. Sequenced sample: PBMCs or a T cell subset sorted from them (not recorded which). Source of these receptors: an adult woman who had mild COVID-19 (a few samples of this study predate the infection). The sample titles of this study are shuffled in the database, so cell type and time point are left out; the donor was told from shared clones.

This clonotype came up a few times. In nucleotides, the CDR3 is TGTGCCAGCAGCTTGGACATTTCCTACAATGAGCAGTTCTTC. As protein: CASSLDISYNEQFF. The rearrangement uses TRBV7-9 and TRBJ2-1; tentatively, D is TRBD1 (5 bases). The germline V gene encodes CDR1 SEHNR and CDR2 FQNEAQ (reference sequence). With 3 bases removed from V and 1 base from J, the gap between germline ends came to 7 bases. The CDR3 covers 14 residues.

This clonotype was seen more than once but under ten times. The chain joins TRBV23-1 to TRBJ2-3; 9 bases match TRBD1. TRBV23-1 is marked as an open reading frame, function uncertain. This CDR3 is built from 17 residues. The V segment lost 0 bases and the J segment 1 base; nucleotides outside the gene matches: 5. In DNA form, the CDR3 reads TGCGCCAGCAGTCAATCGATACAGGGGGCGGGCACAGATACGCAGTATTTT. It translates to CASSQSIQGAGTDTQYF.

This clonotype was counted only a few times. V and J are TRBV29-1 and TRBJ1-1, with TRBD1 matching 8 bases. V lost 7 bases, J lost 4 bases, and 2 bases stayed unmatched. Germline values: CDR1 SQVTM, CDR2 ANQGSEA. This CDR3 region has 11 residues. For the CDR3, the DNA is TGCAGCGGAACAGGGGGCACTGAAGCTTTCTTT. Its translation: CSGTGGTEAFF.

This clonotype was seen a few times. The gene calls are TRBV4-1 and TRBJ1-1, with 11 positions matching TRBD1. The J segment lost 7 bases and the V segment lost 0 bases, leaving 7 bases of the junction unmatched. Germline V gene data show CDR1 as MGHRA and CDR2 as YSYEKL. The CDR3 length is 16 residues. The CDR3 DNA reads TGCGCCAGCAGCCAAGATCCCGGACAGGGGGCAAATGAAGCTTTCTTT. Protein sequence: CASSQDPGQGANEAFF.

The gene calls are TRBV29-1 and TRBJ2-7; a possible D gene is TRBD1 (6 bases). The V gene lost 1 base and the J gene lost 2 bases, with 15 bases spanning the gap. Germline lookup yields CDR1 SQVTM and CDR2 ANQGSEA. The CDR3 covers 15 residues. The CDR3 reads CSVEAPVGAAYEQYF. The CDR3, as DNA: TGCAGCGTTGAAGCACCCGTGGGGGCAGCCTACGAGCAGTACTTC.

The genes are TRBV4-1 and TRBJ2-5, with D possibly TRBD2 on 5 matching bases. CDR3 size: 13 residues. V dropped 2 bases and J dropped 2 bases, with 6 bases sitting between them. Germline V lookup: CDR1 MGHRA, CDR2 YSYEKL. The chain's CDR3 is CASSQRLQETQYF. In nucleotides, the CDR3 is TGCGCCAGCAGCCAACGACTACAAGAGACCCAGTACTTC.

This clonotype was counted between two and nine times. The chain couples TRBV5-1 to TRBJ1-1; tentative D call: TRBD1 (5 bases). CDR3 length equals 13 residues. V lost 1 base, J lost 6 bases, and 10 bases lay in between. Germline V CDR1 and CDR2: SGHRS, YFSETQ. CDR3 DNA sequence: TGCGCCAGCAGCTTGATGGGGCCCCCTGAAGCTTTCTTT. Its translation: CASSLMGPPEAFF. The full variable domain, completed using reference TRBV5-1 and TRBJ1-1, is KAGVTQTPRYLIKTRGQQVTLSCSPISGHRSVSWYQQTPGQGLQFLFEYFSETQRNKGNFPGRFSGRQFSNSRSEMNVSTLELGDSALYLCASSLMGPPEAFFGQGTRLTVV.

V and J are TRBV2 and TRBJ2-1; 10 bases are shared with TRBD2. The CDR3 contains 16 residues. Germline assignment: CDR1 SNHLY and CDR2 FYNNEI. V was clipped by 4 bases and J by 1 base; unmatched bases: 4. The CDR3 DNA is TGTGCCAGCAGTGGCGAGCGGGAGGGGTCCTACAATGAGCAGTTCTTC. This translates into CASSGEREGSYNEQFF.

The chain uses TRBV19 and TRBJ2-1; 8 nucleotides line up with TRBD2. CDR1 is LNHDA and CDR2 is SQIVND in the germline V gene (reference sequence). The CDR3 is 12 amino acids. V lost 8 bases, J lost 6 bases, and 3 bases stayed unmatched. The DNA of the CDR3 is TGTGCCAGTTCGGGAGGGACCAATGAGCAGTTCTTC. It yields the protein CASSGGTNEQFF.

This clonotype appeared a few times. The gene calls are TRBV7-3 and TRBJ2-5, with TRBD2 as a possible D gene (6 bases). The CDR3 sequence is 15 residues long. Between the trimmed V and J ends, which lost 2 bases and 5 bases, there was a span of 15 bases. Germline V gene lookup returns CDR1 SGHTA and CDR2 FQGTGA. The CDR3 nucleotides read TGTGCCAGCAGCTTAGGTGGGACCAGCGGGGAGACCCAGTACTTC. Amino acids: CASSLGGTSGETQYF.

The V gene is TRBV7-9, the J gene TRBJ2-1; 14 bases are a match to TRBD2. CDR1 is SEHNR and CDR2 is FQNEAQ in the germline V gene (reference sequence). CDR3 size: 20 residues. V trimming: 5 bases; J trimming: 2 bases; junction bases outside the gene matches: 14. CDR3 amino acids: CASSPHAGTSGSPTYNEQFF. The CDR3 coding sequence is TGTGCCAGCAGCCCCCATGCCGGGACTAGCGGGAGTCCCACCTACAATGAGCAGTTCTTC.

This chain uses TRBV4-1 with TRBJ1-1; D ambiguous. Between the trimmed V and J ends, which lost 3 bases and 3 bases, there was a span of 14 bases. The CDR3 has 15 amino acids. CDR1 MGHRA and CDR2 YSYEKL come from the germline V gene. The CDR3 reads CASSHPSRGDTEAFF. The CDR3 DNA follows: TGCGCCAGCAGCCACCCTAGTCGGGGAGACACTGAAGCTTTCTTT.

The rearrangement links TRBV5-1 to TRBJ2-7; D may match TRBD1 or TRBD2 (5 bases each). Looked up from germline, CDR1 is SGHRS and CDR2 is YFSETQ. This CDR3 region has 14 residues. The V and J ends lost 2 bases and 0 bases respectively, with 9 bases between them. CDR3 nucleotide sequence: TGCGCCAGCAGCTTTGGGGACGGCTCCTACGAGCAGTACTTC. This gives the protein CASSFGDGSYEQYF.

V gene TRBV6-5 combines with J gene TRBJ2-1; 7 nucleotides align to TRBD2. CDR1 and CDR2 (germline): MNHEY, SVGAGI. V lost 6 bases, J lost 8 bases, and 7 bases stayed unmatched. This CDR3 has 13 residues. The CDR3 DNA follows: TGTGCCAGCAGCCCGGGGGGAAGGCATGAGCAGTTCTTC. This codes for CASSPGGRHEQFF.

This clonotype was seen a few times. The V and J genes are TRBV30 and TRBJ2-1; a weak D match, TRBD1 (5 bases). V lost 1 base to trimming and J lost 10 bases, with 8 bases between them. Per the germline V gene, CDR1 is GTSNPN and CDR2 is SVGIG (reference sequence). The CDR3 consists of 11 residues. The CDR3 sequence: CAWSERGEQFF. DNA for the CDR3: TGTGCCTGGAGTGAAAGGGGCGAGCAGTTCTTC. The full variable domain, rest sourced from reference TRBV30 and TRBJ2-1, is SQTIHQWPATLVQPVGSPLSLECTVEGTSNPNLYWYRQAAGRGLQLLFYSVGIGQISSEVPQNLSASRPQDRQFILSSKKLLLSDSGFYLCAWSERGEQFFGPGTRLTVL.

This clonotype has more than one count but fewer than ten. The chain employs TRBV2 and TRBJ2-2; D is perhaps TRBD1 (5 bases). Germline V gene lookup returns CDR1 SNHLY and CDR2 FYNNEI. The CDR3 loop spans 13 amino acids. V lost 8 bases, J lost 1 base, and 8 bases lay in between. This CDR3 is CASLQGNTGELFF. CDR3 coding DNA: TGTGCCAGCCTCCAGGGGAACACCGGGGAGCTGTTTTTT.

The chain uses TRBV3-1 and TRBJ2-7; 8 positions agree with TRBD1. The germline V gene has CDR1 LGHDT and CDR2 YNNKEL (reference sequence). V lost 2 bases and J lost 3; bases outside the gene matches: 9. This CDR3 comprises 16 residues. As DNA, the CDR3 is TGTGCCAGCAGCCAAACCAGGGACAGGTGGAACTACGAGCAGTACTTC. This gives the protein CASSQTRDRWNYEQYF.

V and J are TRBV6-5 and TRBJ1-3, with D maybe TRBD1 (6 bases). V lost 2 bases, J lost 0 bases, and 11 bases lay in between. This CDR3 has 16 residues. Germline loops: CDR1 MNHEY, CDR2 SVGAGI. The CDR3: CASSYGQPSSGNTIYF. In DNA, the CDR3 is TGTGCCAGCAGTTACGGACAGCCAAGCTCTGGAAACACCATATATTTT.

The rearrangement uses TRBV2 and TRBJ1-2, with D perhaps TRBD1 (6 bases). The CDR3 spans 15 residues. The ends were cut back, 5 bases at V and 2 bases at J, with 15 bases in the middle. Germline values: CDR1 SNHLY, CDR2 FYNNEI. The CDR3 sequence: CASSNTGNGNYGYTF. Written as DNA, the CDR3 is TGTGCCAGCAGTAACACAGGGAATGGGAACTATGGCTACACCTTC.

J is TRBJ2-2 and V is TRBV7-2; TRBD2 is a possible D gene (5 bases). V shed 5 bases and J shed 3 bases, with 16 bases lying between them. The germline V gene has CDR1 SGHTA and CDR2 FQGNSA. The CDR3 has 16 residues. The CDR3 DNA reads TGTGCCAGCAGCCCCCCGTCCGGGATTGACACCGGGGAGCTGTTTTTT. Protein sequence: CASSPPSGIDTGELFF.